Each of the 5 T cell receptor beta chains below was sequenced from the same sample in a study of cytomegalovirus exposure and HLA in healthy donors. Some clones are missing from TCRdb's copy, which holds only in-frame ones; the method was immunoSEQ multiplex PCR. In the table there are roughly 260,000 clones, around nine tenths of which are singletons. Sequencing was performed on PBMCs. The receptors derive from a man in his late teens or twenties in good health and CMV-seronegative.

This chain links TRBV21-1 with TRBJ2-2; TRBD1 is taken as the D call from the table, unchecked against the DNA. TRBV21-1 has pseudogene status. This CDR3 contains 13 residues. The CDR3 here is CASSDRGTGELFF. The CDR3 DNA sequence: TGTGCCAGCAGCGACAGGGGTACCGGGGAGCTGTTTTTT.

The chain links TRBV28 to TRBJ2-7, with 10 bases that match TRBD1. Germline CDR1 is MDHEN and CDR2 is SYDVKM. V shed 2 bases, J shed 7 bases, and the junction held 8 bases outside the gene matches. The length of the CDR3 is 15 residues. CDR3 sequence reads: CASSLRWDRGREQYF. CDR3 coding DNA: TGTGCCAGCAGTTTAAGATGGGACAGGGGAAGGGAGCAGTACTTC.

This clone has more than one count but fewer than ten. J is TRBJ2-3 and V is TRBV7-8; tentatively, D is TRBD2 (6 bases). V lost 4 bases and J 6 bases, leaving 20 bases between the germline ends. The CDR3 loop spans 16 amino acids. CDR1 is SGHVS, CDR2 FQNEAQ, per germline. Written as DNA, the CDR3 is TGTGCCAGCAGCTCGGACCGGGAGTATGGTGGGGATACGCAGTATTTT. It codes for CASSSDREYGGDTQYF.

The chain combines TRBV7-3 with TRBJ2-3; TRBD2 matches at 14 bases. CDR3 length: 16 amino acids. Unmatched junction bases numbered 4, after V lost 5 bases and J lost 3 bases. Germline CDR1 and CDR2: SGHTA and FQGTGA. CDR3 loop: CASSNGLAGGTDTQYF. CDR3 bases: TGTGCCAGCAGCAACGGACTAGCGGGAGGTACAGATACGCAGTATTTT.

J is TRBJ2-7 and V is TRBV4-2; possibly TRBD2 for D (5 bases). This CDR3 is built from 15 residues. V was cut by 0 bases and J by 0 bases, with 9 bases left in between. Germline CDR1 and CDR2: LGHNA and YNFKEQ. The CDR3: CASSQDPGSSYEQYF. CDR3 coding DNA: TGTGCCAGCAGCCAAGATCCGGGGAGCTCCTACGAGCAGTACTTC.